The 20 T cell receptor beta chains given below trace back to one sample, sequenced in a study of metastatic and nonmetastatic thyroid tumors. Using MiXCR, TCRdb reanalyzed the PCR reads. This sample has about 23,000 clones, with about a fifth found just once. Thyroid surgery was performed in patients who had received no treatment beforehand. The sequenced sample was blood. These receptors came from a female donor with papillary thyroid cancer or a benign thyroid nodule (not recorded which). Some clones in this sample may be carry-over from other donors' samples.

The sample holds a few counts of this clone. The chain links TRBV28 to TRBJ2-3; TRBD2 is a possible D gene (6 bases). The CDR3 covers 16 residues. The germline gives CDR1 MDHEN, CDR2 SYDVKM. Trimming shortened V by 5 bases and J by 2 bases, and 17 bases separated the two germline ends. CDR3: CASSPFTGRITDTQYF. Written as DNA, the CDR3 is TGTGCCAGCAGTCCTTTTACGGGGAGGATCACAGATACGCAGTATTTT.

This rearrangement joins TRBV5-1 to TRBJ1-2; D is possibly TRBD1 (5 bases). CDR3 length equals 12 residues. The germline gives CDR1 SGHRS, CDR2 YFSETQ. V shed 4 bases and J shed 4 bases, with 8 bases lying between them. DNA for the CDR3: TGCGCCAGCAGCGGGGCAGGCTATGGCTACACCTTC. This encodes CASSGAGYGYTF.

Note on this clone: At one of its ends the junction is not consistent with the germline gene, which may arise from a read error. The rearrangement links TRBV28 to TRBJ2-5; 10 nucleotides line up with TRBD2. This CDR3 comprises 17 residues. The germline V gene has CDR1 MDHEN and CDR2 SYDVKM. CDR3 nucleotides: TGTGCCAGAAGTTTAAGCGGGCTAGCGGGAGACCAAGAGAACCAGTACTTC. Translated, it gives CARSLSGLAGDQENQYF.

This clone has more than one count but fewer than ten. This may be a read error, as it is one base from a much larger clone. This chain uses TRBV19 with TRBJ2-2, with 13 bases identical to TRBD2. Losses at the gene ends were 11 bases for V and 6 bases for J; bases not matched to a gene: 12. Germline CDR1 is LNHDA and CDR2 is SQIVND (reference sequence). The CDR3 is made up of 16 amino acids. CDR3 region: CAGMGLAGRGPGELFF. DNA for the CDR3: TGTGCCGGTATGGGACTAGCGGGGCGGGGGCCCGGGGAGCTGTTTTTT.

This clone was seen ten or more times. This chain links TRBV19 with TRBJ1-5; D gene uncertain. V was clipped by 3 bases and J by 4 bases, with 10 bases between them. The length of the CDR3 is 14 residues. CDR1 and CDR2 from the germline V gene are LNHDA and SQIVND (reference sequence). CDR3 residues: CASSMATLNQPQHF. The CDR3 DNA sequence: TGTGCCAGTAGTATGGCAACACTTAATCAGCCCCAGCATTTT.

The chain recombines TRBV19 with TRBJ2-7; D unresolved. CDR1 and CDR2 from the germline V gene are LNHDA and SQIVND (reference sequence). The V end lost 5 bases, the J end lost 0 bases, and 17 bases lay between the germline ends. The CDR3 has 16 amino acids. CDR3 protein: CASSPEIGAGSYEQYF. CDR3 DNA: TGTGCCAGTAGTCCTGAAATCGGTGCAGGCTCCTACGAGCAGTACTTC. Complete variable domain (other parts from reference TRBV19 and TRBJ2-7): DGGITQSPKYLFRKEGQNVTLSCEQNLNHDAMYWYRQDPGQGLRLIYYSQIVNDFQKGDIAEGYSVSREKKESFPLTVTSAQKNPTAFYLCASSPEIGAGSYEQYFGPGTRLTVT.

At least ten counts were recorded for this clone. The CDR3 DNA is TGTGCCAGCAGTCCGACCGACCCGGTACCTGAAGCTTTCTTT. Amino acids: CASSPTDPVPEAFF. The chain joins TRBV27 to TRBJ1-1; the D is unclear. The germline CDR1 and CDR2 sequences are MNHEY and SMNVEV (reference sequence). V lost 5 bases to trimming and J lost 6 bases, with 16 bases between them. This CDR3 spans 14 amino acids.

V is TRBV30 and J is TRBJ2-1; 9 nucleotides align to TRBD1. V gave up 3 bases and J gave up 14 bases; unmatched junction bases: 8. CDR3 length equals 12 residues. CDR1 and CDR2 from the germline V gene are GTSNPN and SVGIG (reference sequence). The CDR3 DNA reads as TGTGCCTGGAGCGAAAGCCGGGACAGGGAGTTCTTC. Its translation is CAWSESRDREFF. The complete variable domain, with remaining parts taken from reference TRBV30 and TRBJ2-1, reads SQTIHQWPATLVQPVGSPLSLECTVEGTSNPNLYWYRQAAGRGLQLLFYSVGIGQISSEVPQNLSASRPQDRQFILSSKKLLLSDSGFYLCAWSESRDREFFGPGTRLTVL.

A note on this clone: A much larger clone differs by one base, so this may be a read error. The rearrangement joins TRBV3-1 to TRBJ2-5; 7 nucleotides agree with TRBD1. The germline V gene has CDR1 LGHDT and CDR2 YNNKEL (reference sequence). This CDR3 has 18 residues. V was pared by 4 bases and J by 3 bases, with 17 bases of the junction left unmatched. The CDR3 region is CASSRAPGTVGKEETQYF. CDR3 bases: TGTGCCAGCAGCCGAGCACCCGGGACAGTGGGAAAAGAAGAGACCCAGTACTTC.

There are many counts of this clone. The genes are TRBV28 and TRBJ1-5; D gene unclear. The CDR3 covers 15 residues. V dropped 4 bases and J dropped 0 bases, with 10 bases sitting between them. Germline V gene data show CDR1 as MDHEN and CDR2 as SYDVKM. This chain's CDR3 is CASSSAVYSNQPQHF. The CDR3, as DNA: TGTGCCAGCAGTTCGGCAGTATATAGCAATCAGCCCCAGCATTTT.

This clone occurred many times. The chain joins TRBV7-2 to TRBJ1-1, with D possibly matching TRBD1 (5 bases). Looked up from germline, CDR1 is SGHTA and CDR2 is FQGNSA. This CDR3 is built from 14 residues. Trimming left V 5 bases short and J 1 base short, with 11 bases between. The CDR3 sequence: CASSLQVSNTEAFF. CDR3 coding DNA: TGTGCCAGCAGCCTACAGGTCTCGAACACTGAAGCTTTCTTT.

The table lists this clone with a few counts. This sequence joins TRBV6-2 or TRBV6-3 and TRBJ1-1; D may be TRBD1 (6 bases). The CDR3 is 17 amino acids. In germline, CDR1 is MNHEY, CDR2 SVGEGT. V gave up 0 bases and J gave up 5 bases, with 19 bases separating them. The CDR3 DNA sequence: TGTGCCAGCAGTTACTCGCGACAGGTGCCCCTGGGGACTGAAGCTTTCTTT. It encodes CASSYSRQVPLGTEAFF.

The table lists this clone with many counts. V gene TRBV6-4 combines with J gene TRBJ2-3, with TRBD2 as a possible D gene (6 bases). This CDR3 region has 13 residues. Germline V gives CDR1 MRHNA, CDR2 SNTAGT. V was cut by 5 bases and J by 0 bases, with 6 bases left in between. The CDR3 sequence is CASSSGSTDTQYF. The CDR3 coding sequence is TGTGCCAGCAGTAGCGGGAGCACAGATACGCAGTATTTT.

The sample holds many counts of this clone. The chain joins TRBV5-1 to TRBJ1-1; 7 bases line up with TRBD1. This CDR3 has 14 amino acids. The germline V gene has CDR1 SGHRS and CDR2 YFSETQ. J gave up 5 bases and V 6 bases, and 10 bases lay outside the gene matches. The CDR3 loop is CASTEGAKGTEAFF. DNA of the CDR3: TGCGCCAGCACCGAGGGGGCTAAGGGGACTGAAGCTTTCTTT.

This clone was counted at least ten times. The chain couples TRBV4-1 to TRBJ2-3; 9 nucleotides line up with TRBD2. The CDR3 loop spans 17 amino acids. CDR1 and CDR2 from the germline V gene are MGHRA and YSYEKL. The junction had 4 bases not matched to a gene; V was cut back by 0 bases and J by 0 bases. The CDR3 protein is CASSQEPSGASTDTQYF. CDR3 nucleotides: TGCGCCAGCAGCCAAGAACCTAGCGGGGCTAGCACAGATACGCAGTATTTT.

Ten or more counts support this clone. This sequence joins TRBV28 and TRBJ1-1; D may be TRBD1 (6 bases). The CDR3 is 13 amino acids. Trimming shortened V by 2 bases and J by 7 bases, and 11 bases separated the two germline ends. In germline, CDR1 is MDHEN, CDR2 SYDVKM. CDR3 nucleotides: TGTGCCAGCAGTTTAGGGGGGGGCTTTGAAGCTTTCTTT. It specifies CASSLGGGFEAFF. Complete variable domain (other parts from reference TRBV28 and TRBJ1-1): DVKVTQSSRYLVKRTGEKVFLECVQDMDHENMFWYRQDPGLGLRLIYFSYDVKMKEKGDIPEGYSVSREKKERFSLILESASTNQTSMYLCASSLGGGFEAFFGQGTRLTVV.

This clone was recorded a few times. One base away lies a much larger clone, so this may be a sequencing read error. V is TRBV28 and J is TRBJ1-1; tentatively, D is TRBD1 (5 bases). CDR1 MDHEN and CDR2 SYDVKM come from the germline V gene. There are 13 residues in the CDR3. The CDR3: CASMLGGTTEAFF. CDR3 sequence (DNA): TGCGCCAGCATGTTGGGTGGGACCACTGAAGCTTTCTTT.

This clone was seen just once. The chain combines TRBV20-1 with TRBJ1-6; maybe TRBD1 (5 bases). Germline V gives CDR1 DFQATT, CDR2 SNEGSKA (reference sequence). Trimming cost V 3 bases and J 8 bases, with 20 bases left between them. The CDR3 length is 16 residues. The CDR3 protein is CSARTLTVLRDSPLHF. The CDR3, as DNA: TGCAGTGCTAGGACCCTGACGGTTCTCAGGGATTCACCCCTCCACTTT.

By sample fraction, this clone is medium-sized. This chain uses TRBV25-1 with TRBJ2-2; D is ambiguous. Trimming took 3 bases from V and 3 from J, leaving 8 bases between them. CDR3 size: 14 residues. Germline assignment: CDR1 MGHDK and CDR2 SYGVNS. In DNA form, the CDR3 reads TGTGCCAGCAGTGATAAACGAGACACCGGGGAGCTGTTTTTT. Translation gives CASSDKRDTGELFF.

This clone is medium-sized. The rearrangement joins TRBV29-1 to TRBJ2-1, with 8 bases fitting TRBD2. Germline V gives CDR1 SQVTM, CDR2 ANQGSEA. This CDR3 spans 15 amino acids. The trim removed 3 bases at V and 5 bases at J, leaving 9 bases unmatched. CDR3 amino acids: CSVDSGSGANNEQFF. CDR3 bases: TGCAGCGTTGATTCGGGTAGCGGGGCAAACAATGAGCAGTTCTTC.